This T cell receptor (beta chain) was recovered during a study of CD8 T cells in ankylosing spondylitis. Study conclusions and caveats: Characteristic, it appeared, of ankylosing spondylitis blood was a TCR beta motif of several highly homologous variants.

V lost 1 base and J lost 9, with 15 bases in between. This CDR3 is 14 amino acids long. Germline assignment: CDR1 SGHDN and CDR2 FVKESK. TCRdb used MiXCR to reprocess the 5' RACE reads, holding one entry per CDR3 protein. Among about 440,000 distinct CDR3 sequences listed, over 15% were seen once. With regard to this clonotype: Its antigen is currently unknown.

This TCR was recovered from a male donor with ankylosing spondylitis. This sequence joins TRBV14 and TRBJ1-1; D possibly corresponds to TRBD1 (5 bases). Material: blood, either unsorted or a sorted T cell fraction (not recorded which). The CDR3 protein is CASSQVTAPPQAFF. In DNA, the CDR3 is TGTGCCAGCAGCCAAGTGACAGCTCCACCTCAAGCTTTCTTT. Variable domain in full (rest from reference TRBV14 and TRBJ1-1): EAGVTQFPSHSVIEKGQTVTLRCDPISGHDNLYWYRRVMGKEIKFLLHFVKESKQDESGMPNNRFLAERTGGTYSTLKVQPAELEDSGVYFCASSQVTAPPQAFFGQGTRLTVV.